Shown below are 13 T cell receptor beta chains from a single sample sequenced in a study of CD8+ T cells in alopecia areata. It was cDNA, reverse transcribed from extracted RNA, that served as the sequencing template. Profiling relied on immunoSEQ multiplex PCR, and the TCRdb table lists in-frame clones only, not all of them. The sample lists roughly 200,000 clones, around three fifths seen once, with 10% to 15% in the top ten. Documented treatment: oral pan-JAK inhibitor, 5-10 mg twice daily. The sample consisted of CD8+ T cells sorted from blood, taken at week 24, from a patient treated with tofacitinib. All receptors derive from a human donor with alopecia areata.

The chain uses TRBV29-1 and TRBJ2-3; D call uncertain. The CDR3 has 14 residues. V was trimmed by 0 bases and J by 2 bases, leaving 9 bases between them. Germline V gene sequence: CDR1 SQVTM, CDR2 ANQGSEA. For the CDR3, the DNA is TGCAGCGTTGAAGACACAGTGTACACAGATACGCAGTATTTT. Translation gives CSVEDTVYTDTQYF.

The chain recombines TRBV9 with TRBJ2-7; 9 bases line up with TRBD2. V lost 5 bases to trimming and J lost 6 bases; unmatched junction nucleotides: 9. The CDR3 contains 14 residues. In germline, CDR1 is SGDLS, CDR2 YYNGEE. The CDR3 coding sequence is TGTGCCAGCAGACCGGGACTAGCTCCCCTCGAGCAGTACTTC. It codes for CASRPGLAPLEQYF.

The chain joins TRBV2 to TRBJ1-1; D call uncertain. V lost 6 bases and J 5 bases, leaving 13 bases between the germline ends. The CDR3 sequence is 13 residues long. Germline CDR1 is SNHLY and CDR2 is FYNNEI. The DNA for the CDR3 is TGTGCCAGCAGACTTCCCGGTGAGACTGAAGCTTTCTTT. This sequence encodes CASRLPGETEAFF.

This clone has a handful of counts. V and J are TRBV5-1 and TRBJ1-5; tentative D call: TRBD1 (5 bases). CDR1 and CDR2 (germline): SGHRS, YFSETQ. The CDR3 has 15 amino acids. Trimming cost V 1 base and J 3 bases, with 11 bases left between them. This chain's CDR3 is CASSLTGSPNQPQHF. The CDR3 DNA follows: TGCGCCAGCAGCTTGACAGGCAGTCCCAATCAGCCCCAGCATTTT.

There are a few counts of this clone. The V call is TRBV29-1, the J call TRBJ2-1; 9 bases agree with TRBD1. Germline V gives CDR1 SQVTM, CDR2 ANQGSEA. There are 15 residues in the CDR3. V was clipped by 3 bases and J by 3 bases; unmatched bases: 6. CDR3 sequence reads: CSVDGRTGDYNEQFF. Written as DNA, the CDR3 is TGCAGCGTTGATGGGCGGACAGGGGACTACAATGAGCAGTTCTTC.

Note on this clone: Other DNA sequences in this sample translate to the same CDR3. This chain connects TRBV5-1 to TRBJ2-3; D is undetermined. Trimming pared 0 bases from V and 4 bases from J, leaving 3 bases between. From germline, CDR1 is SGHRS and CDR2 YFSETQ. This CDR3 comprises 12 residues. CDR3 amino acids: CASSLAADTQYF. The CDR3 coding sequence is TGCGCCAGCAGCTTGGCCGCAGATACGCAGTATTTT.

The chain uses TRBV7-9 and TRBJ2-6, with D possibly matching TRBD1 (5 bases). Deletions cut 7 bases from V and 0 bases from J, with 10 bases between. The V gene's germline CDR1 is SEHNR and CDR2 FQNEAQ (reference sequence). The CDR3 loop spans 15 amino acids. CDR3 coding DNA: TGTGCCAGCAAAGACAGCCTCTCTGGGGCCAACGTCCTGACTTTC. This sequence encodes CASKDSLSGANVLTF.

The chain couples TRBV6-5 to TRBJ1-6, with D unresolved. Trimming stripped 5 bases from V and 7 bases from J, with 6 bases between. Germline V gene lookup returns CDR1 MNHEY and CDR2 SVGAGI. The CDR3 has 12 amino acids. Here the CDR3 DNA reads TGTGCCAGCAGTCTACTAAATTCACCCCTCCACTTT. Translated: CASSLLNSPLHF.

This clone has a handful of counts. The chain has TRBV29-1 and TRBJ2-7, with 10 bases identical to TRBD1. Germline loops: CDR1 SQVTM, CDR2 ANQGSEA. The junction had 9 bases not matched to a gene; V was cut back by 2 bases and J by 5 bases. The CDR3 consists of 15 residues. The DNA for the CDR3 is TGCAGCGTTGAATCGGGGGACAGGGGCTCGGACGAGCAGTACTTC. Amino acid sequence: CSVESGDRGSDEQYF.

This clone was counted only a few times. This chain joins TRBV29-1 and TRBJ2-7; tentative D call: TRBD1 (5 bases). The CDR3 extends over 15 amino acids. Trimming took 1 base from V and 1 from J, leaving 14 bases between them. Germline CDR1 SQVTM, CDR2 ANQGSEA. The CDR3 DNA reads as TGCAGCGTTGAAGCGGAAGGGGCCCCATCCTACGAGCAGTACTTC. This gives the protein CSVEAEGAPSYEQYF.

The J gene is TRBJ1-5, the V gene TRBV5-6; D remains ambiguous. V dropped 4 bases and J dropped 2 bases, with 7 bases sitting between them. The CDR3 covers 13 residues. The V gene's germline CDR1 is SGHDT and CDR2 YYEEEE. CDR3 sequence (DNA): TGTGCCAGCAGCCCTCAGGGCAATCAGCCCCAGCATTTT. Protein product: CASSPQGNQPQHF.

This clone has only a few counts. The chain couples TRBV11-3 to TRBJ1-1; tentative D call: TRBD1 (5 bases). Germline CDR1 and CDR2: SGHNT and YENEEA. The CDR3 spans 12 residues. V gave up 4 bases and J gave up 8 bases, with 11 bases separating them. Here the CDR3 reads CASSSGGGEAFF. DNA for the CDR3: TGTGCCAGCAGCTCCGGCGGGGGAGAAGCTTTCTTT.

The CDR3 coding sequence is TGTGCCAGCAGCCGGCGGGACAGGCCTACCTACGAGCAGTACTTC. This translates into CASSRRDRPTYEQYF. The rearrangement joins TRBV14 to TRBJ2-7, with 8 bases that match TRBD1. In germline, CDR1 is SGHDN, CDR2 FVKESK. The ends lost 4 bases at V and 2 bases at J; junction bases unmatched: 7. This CDR3 is 15 amino acids long.